This TCR beta chain derives from a study of shared clonotypes between healthy human individuals. Only CD45RO-negative cells positively selected for CCR7 counted as naive CD8 cells, so terminally differentiated effector memory CD45RA+ cells were excluded. Data came from immunoSEQ multiplex PCR; TCRdb stores just in-frame clones and leaves some out. Of around 2,000,000 clones in the sample, about 95% were seen once. This CDR3 spans 15 amino acids. The V segment lost 4 bases and the J segment 5 bases; nucleotides outside the gene matches: 8. Germline V lookup: CDR1 SGHDN, CDR2 FVKESK. The V gene is TRBV14, the J gene TRBJ2-5; 9 bases match TRBD1. Sequencing was performed on naive CD8+ T cells sorted from blood. This clonotype originated in a man aged 18 to 29 in good health. CDR3 nucleotides: TGTGCCAGCAGCCCCCTACAGGGGGCACCGGAGACCCAGTACTTC. This translates into CASSPLQGAPETQYF. The complete variable domain, with remaining parts taken from reference TRBV14 and TRBJ2-5, reads EAGVTQFPSHSVIEKGQTVTLRCDPISGHDNLYWYRRVMGKEIKFLLHFVKESKQDESGMPNNRFLAERTGGTYSTLKVQPAELEDSGVYFCASSPLQGAPETQYFGPGTRLLVL.